This T cell receptor beta chain is drawn from a study of T cell repertoires in cytomegalovirus infection. Across the study: CMV infection together with matching HLA type was indicated by public TCR beta signatures.

TCRdb redid the calling of the reads with MiXCR, one entry per CDR3 protein. The sample records around 180,000 distinct CDR3 sequences, approximately 19% being singletons. Study-wide results and limits: Dominating the ex vivo response were TCR beta clonotypes that were CMV-specific and HLA-C-restricted.

This CDR3 spans 15 amino acids. From germline, CDR1 is MGHRA and CDR2 YSYEKL. The junction had 11 bases not matched to a gene; V was cut back by 0 bases and J by 13 bases. In its sample, this clonotype was seen a few times. Its antigen remains unknown. What was sequenced was PBMCs. This chain links TRBV4-1 with TRBJ1-4, with TRBD1 identical over 7 bases. This TCR came from a human donor in good health (CMV status not recorded). Some clones in this sample may be carry-over from other donors' samples. The CDR3 loop reads CASSQDDRVGGGLFF. Here the CDR3 DNA reads TGCGCCAGCAGCCAAGACGACAGGGTCGGCGGAGGACTGTTTTTT.